This entry concerns a single T cell receptor (beta chain). The antigen it binds to is not known. The input lacks base qualities; no much larger clone sits a single base away. The sample originates from a study of blood T cells in healthy people across ages (dated by TCRdb to the mid-2010s). General notes on the study: In model experiments, template switching captured roughly one uniquely barcoded TCR beta cDNA molecule for every two T cells. The study measured age-related changes in TCR beta repertoire diversity using deep sequencing normalized with unique cDNA molecular identifiers. Donors were grouped into four age groups: young (average roughly 15 years), middle-aged (39), aged (over 55) and long-lived (about 90). To avoid experimental bias, donors of different ages were randomly spread across the sequencing lanes. For two donors (one aged 18 to 30 and one aged 80 or older), the study analyzed two additional independent replicas of 1 million unique cDNA reads from the same blood draw. The study at large found these results: Estimates of total diversity based on one million sequenced T cells were considered lower bounds and underestimates. Bulk unsorted PBMC profiling prevented conclusive comparison of naive and antigen-experienced compartments. The percentage of naive T cells measured by flow cytometry correlated strongly with observed TCR beta diversity. Compared with the aged group, more naive CD4+ T cells, fewer expanded clones and increased TCR diversity were shown by the long-lived group, suggesting age selection. Because donor CMV infection status was unknown, age-related changes in expanded clonotypes were potentially confounded. Observed TCR beta diversity per million T cells fell roughly linearly with age, and a significant reduction was already apparent by age around 40.

The roughly 38 donors, aged about 6 to 100 years, were systemically healthy Caucasian individuals from Russia. Approximately 10 milliliters of peripheral blood were collected from each donor into EDTA-treated Vacutainer tubes. Ficoll-Paque density-gradient centrifugation was used to isolate PBMCs, with at least 6 million obtained per sample. Total RNA, at least 5 micrograms per sample, was extracted from PBMCs with Trizol reagent. Naive CD45RAhigh/CD27high T cell percentages were measured by flow cytometry on a PBMC aliquot from every donor. The CDR3 goes from the cysteine to the phenylalanine over 16 residues. The kept DNA is CDR3 alone, 48 bases in frame from the first base. V is pared back by 0 bases and J by 8 bases, with 16 bases lying between the germline termini. CDR1 and CDR2 are drawn from the germline V gene: LGHNA, YNFKEQ. The library was built by means of 5' RACE. A second roughly 6 to 12 cycle PCR used a sample-barcoded 5' primer and a J-beta primer mix. Each TCR beta cDNA molecule received a unique molecular identifier from a template-switch 5' adaptor carrying 12 random nucleotides. At least 3 million CDR3-containing paired-end reads were obtained from each sample. All of the RNA was converted into first-strand cDNA using the Mint cDNA synthesis kit, with a TRBC-specific oligonucleotide serving as the primer. All cDNA was treated with uracil-DNA glycosylase and then went through a first 18-cycle PCR with the universal primers M1SS and BC2_uni_R. The paper's data handling went like this. Each sample was normalized by randomly selecting 1 million high-quality reads, each carrying a distinct molecular identifier. Instead of being binned into consensus sequences, reads with shared molecular identifiers were discarded. MiTCR, run with a Q25 quality threshold and the strictest error-elimination algorithm, handled CDR3 identification, clonotype clustering and error correction. A nonparametric unseen species model with Euler transformation was used to estimate a lower bound on total TCR beta diversity. Using fastp at Q25 and MiXCR, TCRdb reprocessed the public reads and kept productive beta chains. Every distinct CDR3 protein forms one entry, paired with its most common genes and DNA. The V and J calls reflect TCRdb's pipeline rather than the authors' work. For this sample there are approximately 1,700,000 distinct CDR3 sequences; about two fifths appear just once. Jointly, the top ten make up approximately 22% of the sample.

This chain is built from TRBV4-2 and TRBJ1-4; D gene: possibly TRBD1, on 6 matching bases. What was sequenced was blood. This TCR was sampled from a human donor in good health. CDR3 loop: CASSQEAGVYGEKLFF. The DNA sequence reads TGTGCCAGCAGCCAAGAGGCAGGGGTTTATGGCGAAAAACTGTTTTTT.